This TCR beta chain was captured in a study of yellow fever vaccine responses in identical twins. Broader study findings: The authors reported partly convergent, partly personalized vaccine responses in identical twins.

One entry per CDR3 protein results from TCRdb running MiXCR on the RT-PCR reads. Of 3,000 to 4,500 distinct CDR3 sequences listed, 90% are singletons. V was pared by 0 bases and J by 5 bases, with 18 bases of the junction left unmatched. The CDR3 consists of 20 residues. The germline gives CDR1 SNHLY, CDR2 FYNNEI. With respect to this clonotype: Its specificity is not known.

The sequencing used T cells from blood (PBMCs), unsorted or a sorted subset (not recorded which), collected before or after yellow fever vaccination (not recorded which). This TCR came from a woman younger than 35 who received the yellow fever vaccine. This chain uses TRBV2 with TRBJ2-3, with 9 bases aligning to TRBD2. Here the CDR3 reads CASSEAGREQAGGLEDTQYF. The DNA for the CDR3 is TGTGCCAGCAGTGAAGCCGGCAGAGAACAAGCGGGGGGCCTAGAAGATACGCAGTATTTT.